The sequence of this T cell receptor (beta chain) was determined in a study of PD-L1 blockade in urothelial cancer. In the study overall: About 90% of the roughly 29 patients were males with bladder-origin urothelial cancer.

TCRdb keeps only in-frame clones here, not all; method: immunoSEQ multiplex PCR. The sample lists some 84,000 clones; about 85% were seen once. Germline CDR1 reads MGHRA; CDR2 reads YSYEKL. The V and J ends lost 1 base and 4 bases, in that order; junction bases with no gene match: 6. The CDR3 has 17 amino acids. The chain recombines TRBV4-1 with TRBJ2-5, with 13 bases aligning to TRBD2. The TCR sequence derives from a woman aged 65 to 85 with urothelial cancer. The specimen was PBMCs, collected around atezolizumab (anti-PD-L1) treatment. CDR3: CASSQGGLAGWGETQYF. The CDR3 DNA follows: TGCGCCAGCAGCCAAGGGGGACTAGCGGGGTGGGGAGAGACCCAGTACTTC.